This T cell receptor (beta chain) was recorded in a study of T cell changes during pregnancy in multiple sclerosis (dated by TCRdb to between 2017 and 2020). In terms of the full investigation: The study looked at changes in the T cell repertoire across pregnancy in women with multiple sclerosis.

The CDR3, from cysteine to phenylalanine, totals 18 residues. The sequence is cut down to CDR3 DNA, 54 bases in frame from base 1. The library was prepared using the immunoSEQ multiplex PCR assay. Held by TCRdb, this immuneACCESS table contains in-frame sequences only and omits some clones. Under half of the omission traces to an unresolved V gene where checked; the cause of the rest is unknown. The sample includes 50,000 to 65,000 clones, with roughly 92% observed a single time. The top ten constitute roughly 3.1% of the sample. About this clone itself: The antigen it binds to is not known. No much larger clone exists at a distance of one base, and base qualities are not known.

The specimen comprised CD8+ T cells from peripheral blood mononuclear cells, sampled in the second trimester of pregnancy. The receptor's source is a female donor with multiple sclerosis, enrolled in a pregnancy study. Recombination linked TRBV12-1 to TRBJ2-1; the D call of TRBD2 is as the table states it, not checked on the DNA. TRBV12-1 is an annotated pseudogene. The CDR3 loop reads CASSSLSVAGGYFDEQFF. The DNA sequence follows: TGTGCCAGCAGCTCACTTTCGGTAGCGGGAGGTTATTTCGATGAGCAGTTCTTC.